There are many counts of the clone carrying this T cell receptor (beta chain). What it binds is not known. A single record per CDR3 protein comes from TCRdb applying MiXCR to the multiplex PCR reads. The sample holds more than 250,000 distinct CDR3 sequences; more than 30% are singletons and the top ten take over 0.95%. Breast cancer patients provided tissue from their axillary draining lymph nodes. This sample stems from a study of breast tumors, draining lymph nodes, adjacent tissues. Study-level results: The lymph node origin of tumor T cells was framed as consistent with a hypothesis, not demonstrated. Tumors had less TCR diversity than lymph nodes, more than nontumor tissue. Tumor and nontumor repertoires were significantly more similar in luminal-like than in basal-like breast cancer. Findings are consistent with lymph node origin and intratumoral expansion of most tumor T cells.

Trimming took 8 bases from V and 1 from J, leaving 14 bases between them. CDR1 and CDR2 (germline): SQVTM, ANQGSEA. This CDR3 is 13 amino acids long. Sequences were obtained from axillary lymph node tissue. This chain uses TRBV29-1 with TRBJ1-2; a weak D match, TRBD1 (6 bases). The clonotype originates from a female donor with breast cancer. Some clones in this sample may be carry-over from other donors' samples. Written as DNA, the CDR3 is TGCAGCTCGGACAGCGGTCTTAACTATGGCTACACCTTC. Amino acids: CSSDSGLNYGYTF.